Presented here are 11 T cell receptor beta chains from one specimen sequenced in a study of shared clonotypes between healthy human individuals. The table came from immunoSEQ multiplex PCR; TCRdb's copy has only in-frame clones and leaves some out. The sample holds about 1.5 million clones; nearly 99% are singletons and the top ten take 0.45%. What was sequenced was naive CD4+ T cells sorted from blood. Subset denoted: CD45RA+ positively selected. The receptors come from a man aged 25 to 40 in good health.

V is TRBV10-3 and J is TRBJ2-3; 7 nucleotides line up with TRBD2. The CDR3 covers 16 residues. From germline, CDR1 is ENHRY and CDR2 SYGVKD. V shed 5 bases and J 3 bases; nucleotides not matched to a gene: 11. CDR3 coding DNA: TGTGCCATCAGTTGGAGAGGATGGGGGGGTACAGATACGCAGTATTTT. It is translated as CAISWRGWGGTDTQYF.

The CDR3 nucleotides are TGTGCCAGCGCTAGCGTGAACACCGGGGAGCTGTTTTTT. Translating it yields CASASVNTGELFF. The chain carries TRBV7-2 and TRBJ2-2, with a weak D call TRBD2 (6 bases). CDR3 length: 13 amino acids. V was clipped by 8 bases and J by 1 base, with 8 bases between them. Germline V lookup: CDR1 SGHTA, CDR2 FQGNSA.

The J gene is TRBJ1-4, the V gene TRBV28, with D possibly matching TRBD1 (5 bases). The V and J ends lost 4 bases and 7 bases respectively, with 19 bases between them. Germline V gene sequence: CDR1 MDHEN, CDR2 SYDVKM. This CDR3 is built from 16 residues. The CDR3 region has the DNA TGTGCCAGCAGTTCCTTGACCGGGACGATCCTTGAAAAACTGTTTTTT. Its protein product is CASSSLTGTILEKLFF.

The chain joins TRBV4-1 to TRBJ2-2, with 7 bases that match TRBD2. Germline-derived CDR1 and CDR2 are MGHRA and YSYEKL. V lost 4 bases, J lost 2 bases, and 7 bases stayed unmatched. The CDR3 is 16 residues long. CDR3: CASSLPVAGNTGELFF. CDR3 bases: TGCGCCAGCAGCCTACCTGTAGCGGGTAACACCGGGGAGCTGTTTTTT.

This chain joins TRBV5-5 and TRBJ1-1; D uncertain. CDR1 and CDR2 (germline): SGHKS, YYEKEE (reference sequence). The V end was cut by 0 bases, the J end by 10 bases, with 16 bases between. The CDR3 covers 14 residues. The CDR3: CASSLAHSESGAFF. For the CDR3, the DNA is TGTGCCAGCAGCTTGGCCCACAGCGAGTCCGGAGCTTTCTTT.

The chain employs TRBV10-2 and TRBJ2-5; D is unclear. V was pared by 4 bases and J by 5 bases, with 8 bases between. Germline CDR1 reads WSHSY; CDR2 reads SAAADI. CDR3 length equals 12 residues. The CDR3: CASSAVAETQYF. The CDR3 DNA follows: TGCGCCAGCAGTGCGGTCGCGGAGACCCAGTACTTC.

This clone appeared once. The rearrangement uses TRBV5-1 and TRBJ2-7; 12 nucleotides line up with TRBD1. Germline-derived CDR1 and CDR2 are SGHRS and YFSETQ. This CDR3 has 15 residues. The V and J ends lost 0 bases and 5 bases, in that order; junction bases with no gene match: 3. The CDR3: CASSLAGQGANEQYF. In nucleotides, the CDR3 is TGCGCCAGCAGCTTGGCGGGACAGGGGGCCAACGAGCAGTACTTC. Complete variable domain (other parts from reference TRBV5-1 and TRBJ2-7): KAGVTQTPRYLIKTRGQQVTLSCSPISGHRSVSWYQQTPGQGLQFLFEYFSETQRNKGNFPGRFSGRQFSNSRSEMNVSTLELGDSALYLCASSLAGQGANEQYFGPGTRLTVT.

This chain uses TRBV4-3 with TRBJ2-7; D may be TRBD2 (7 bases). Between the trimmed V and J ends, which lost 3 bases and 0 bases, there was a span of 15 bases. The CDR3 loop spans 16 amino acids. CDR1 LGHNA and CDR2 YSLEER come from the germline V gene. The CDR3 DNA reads TGCGCCAGCAGCCAGGACAACAGGGAGGGCTCCTACGAGCAGTACTTC. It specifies CASSQDNREGSYEQYF.

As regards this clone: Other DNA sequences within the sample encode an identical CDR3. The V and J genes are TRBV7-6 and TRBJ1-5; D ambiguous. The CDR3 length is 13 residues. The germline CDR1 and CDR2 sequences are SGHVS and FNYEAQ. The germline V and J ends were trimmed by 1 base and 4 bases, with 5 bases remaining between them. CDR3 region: CASSLGANQPQHF. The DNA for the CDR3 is TGTGCCAGCAGCTTAGGGGCGAATCAGCCCCAGCATTTT.

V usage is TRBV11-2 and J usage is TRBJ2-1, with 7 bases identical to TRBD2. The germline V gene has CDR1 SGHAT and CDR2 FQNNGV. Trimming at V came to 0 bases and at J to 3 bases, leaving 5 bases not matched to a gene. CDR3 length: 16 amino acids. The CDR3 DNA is TGTGCCAGCAGCTTAGATTGGGGGACTATCTACAATGAGCAGTTCTTC. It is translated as CASSLDWGTIYNEQFF.

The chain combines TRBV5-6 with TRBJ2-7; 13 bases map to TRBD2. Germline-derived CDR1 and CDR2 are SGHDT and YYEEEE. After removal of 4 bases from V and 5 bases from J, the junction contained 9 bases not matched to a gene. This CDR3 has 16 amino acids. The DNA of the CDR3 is TGTGCCAGCAGCCTCGGACTAGCGGGAGCCGGGGACGAGCAGTACTTC. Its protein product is CASSLGLAGAGDEQYF.